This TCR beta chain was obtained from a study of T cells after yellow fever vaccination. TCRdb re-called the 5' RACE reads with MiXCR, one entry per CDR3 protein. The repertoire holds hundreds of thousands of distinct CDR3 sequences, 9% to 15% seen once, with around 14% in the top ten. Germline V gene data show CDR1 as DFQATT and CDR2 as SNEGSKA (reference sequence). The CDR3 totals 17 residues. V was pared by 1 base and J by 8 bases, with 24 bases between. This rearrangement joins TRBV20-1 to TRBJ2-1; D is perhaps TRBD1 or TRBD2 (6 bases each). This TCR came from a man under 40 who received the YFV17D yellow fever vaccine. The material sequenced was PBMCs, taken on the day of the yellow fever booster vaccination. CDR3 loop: CSARGPSRGRIVDEQFF. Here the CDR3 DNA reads TGCAGTGCTAGAGGTCCCAGTAGGGGGAGGATTGTAGATGAGCAGTTCTTC.